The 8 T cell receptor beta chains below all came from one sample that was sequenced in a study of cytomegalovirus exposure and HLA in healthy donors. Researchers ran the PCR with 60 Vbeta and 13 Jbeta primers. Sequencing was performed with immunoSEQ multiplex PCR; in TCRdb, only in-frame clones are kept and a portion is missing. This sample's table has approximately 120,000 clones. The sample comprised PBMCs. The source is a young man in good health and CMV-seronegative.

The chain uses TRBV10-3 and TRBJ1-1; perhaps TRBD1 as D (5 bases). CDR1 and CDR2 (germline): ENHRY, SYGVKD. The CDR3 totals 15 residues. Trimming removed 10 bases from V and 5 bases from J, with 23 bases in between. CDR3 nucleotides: TGTGCCAGCAGAGTTACTGGCGGGACCCCTACTGAAGCTTTCTTT. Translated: CASRVTGGTPTEAFF.

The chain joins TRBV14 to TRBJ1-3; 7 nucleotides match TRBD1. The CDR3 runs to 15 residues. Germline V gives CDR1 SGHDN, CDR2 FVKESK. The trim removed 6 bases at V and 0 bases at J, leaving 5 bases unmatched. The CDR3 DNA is TGTGCCAGCAGGGTTGCAGGGGGCTCTGGAAACACCATATATTTT. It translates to CASRVAGGSGNTIYF. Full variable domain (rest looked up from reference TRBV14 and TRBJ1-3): EAGVTQFPSHSVIEKGQTVTLRCDPISGHDNLYWYRRVMGKEIKFLLHFVKESKQDESGMPNNRFLAERTGGTYSTLKVQPAELEDSGVYFCASRVAGGSGNTIYFGEGSWLTVV.

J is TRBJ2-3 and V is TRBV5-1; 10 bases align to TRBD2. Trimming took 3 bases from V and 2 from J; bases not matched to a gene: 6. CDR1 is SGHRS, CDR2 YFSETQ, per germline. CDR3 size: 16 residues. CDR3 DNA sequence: TGCGCCAGCAGCTGGGAAGGACTAGCGGACACAGATACGCAGTATTTT. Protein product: CASSWEGLADTDTQYF.

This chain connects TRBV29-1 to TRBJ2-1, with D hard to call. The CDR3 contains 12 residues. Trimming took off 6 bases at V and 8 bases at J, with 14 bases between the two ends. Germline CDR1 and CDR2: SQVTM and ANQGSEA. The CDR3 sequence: CSVVSTQDEQFF. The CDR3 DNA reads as TGCAGCGTGGTGTCGACTCAAGATGAGCAGTTCTTC.

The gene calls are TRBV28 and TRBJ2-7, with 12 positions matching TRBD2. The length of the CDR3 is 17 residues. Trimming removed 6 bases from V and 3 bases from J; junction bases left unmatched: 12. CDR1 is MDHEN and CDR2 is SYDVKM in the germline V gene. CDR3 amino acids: CASSWTSGKQTLYEQYF. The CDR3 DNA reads TGTGCCAGCAGCTGGACTAGCGGGAAGCAGACTCTCTACGAGCAGTACTTC.

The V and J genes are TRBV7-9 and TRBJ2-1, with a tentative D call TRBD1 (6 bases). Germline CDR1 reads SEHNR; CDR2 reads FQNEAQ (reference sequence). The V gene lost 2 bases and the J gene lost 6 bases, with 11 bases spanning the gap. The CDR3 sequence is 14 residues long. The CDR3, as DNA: TGTGCCAGCAGCTTATCGGACAGCGTCAATGAGCAGTTCTTC. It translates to CASSLSDSVNEQFF.

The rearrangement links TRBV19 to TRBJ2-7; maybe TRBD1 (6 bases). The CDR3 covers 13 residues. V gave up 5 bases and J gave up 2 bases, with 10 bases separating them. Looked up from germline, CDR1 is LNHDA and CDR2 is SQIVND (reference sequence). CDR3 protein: CASSGGRAYEQYF. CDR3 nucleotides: TGTGCCAGTAGTGGGGGCCGCGCCTACGAGCAGTACTTC.

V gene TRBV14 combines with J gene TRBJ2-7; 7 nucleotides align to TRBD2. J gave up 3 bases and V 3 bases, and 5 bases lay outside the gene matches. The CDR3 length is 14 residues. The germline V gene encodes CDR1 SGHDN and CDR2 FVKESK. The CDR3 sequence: CASSQRGGGYEQYF. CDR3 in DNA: TGTGCCAGCAGCCAGCGCGGGGGAGGCTACGAGCAGTACTTC.